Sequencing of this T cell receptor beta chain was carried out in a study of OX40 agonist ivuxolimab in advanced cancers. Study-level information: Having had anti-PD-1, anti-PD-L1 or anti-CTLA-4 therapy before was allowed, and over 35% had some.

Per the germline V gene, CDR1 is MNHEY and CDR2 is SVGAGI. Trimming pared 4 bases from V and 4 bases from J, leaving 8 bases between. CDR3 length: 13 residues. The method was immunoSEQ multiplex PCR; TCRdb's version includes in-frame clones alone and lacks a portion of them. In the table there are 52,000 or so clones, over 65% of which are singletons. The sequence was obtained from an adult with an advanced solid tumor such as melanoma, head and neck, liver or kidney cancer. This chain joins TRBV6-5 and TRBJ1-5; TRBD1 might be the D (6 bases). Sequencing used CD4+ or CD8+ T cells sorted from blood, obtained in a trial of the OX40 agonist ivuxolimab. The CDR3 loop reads CASSFQGNQPQHF. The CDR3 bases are TGTGCCAGCAGTTTTCAGGGGAATCAGCCCCAGCATTTT.